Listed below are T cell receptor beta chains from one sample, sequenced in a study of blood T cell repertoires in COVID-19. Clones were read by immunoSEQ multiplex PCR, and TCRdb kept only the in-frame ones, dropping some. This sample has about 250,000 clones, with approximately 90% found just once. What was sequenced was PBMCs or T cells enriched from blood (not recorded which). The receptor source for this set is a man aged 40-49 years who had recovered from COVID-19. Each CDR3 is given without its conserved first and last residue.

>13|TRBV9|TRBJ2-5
ASITGLAGSETQY
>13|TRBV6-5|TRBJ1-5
ASSTSTGGEEPQH
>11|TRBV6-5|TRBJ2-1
ASSSGVYNEQF
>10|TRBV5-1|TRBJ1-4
ASSGTDEKLF
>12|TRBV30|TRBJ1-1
AWSVLTGATEAF
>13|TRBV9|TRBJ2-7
ASSVGTGLAYEQY
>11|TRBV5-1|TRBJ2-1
ASSLIPAGEQF
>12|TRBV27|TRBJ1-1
ASSFPGLNTEAF
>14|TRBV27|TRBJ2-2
ASRYTGTSGTGELF
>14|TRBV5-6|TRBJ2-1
ASSLGLTSSYNEQF
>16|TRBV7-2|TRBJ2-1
ASRLGSVMREVLCEQF
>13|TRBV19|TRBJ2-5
ASSISRQGGETQY
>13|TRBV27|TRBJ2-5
ASSGRTEKQETQY
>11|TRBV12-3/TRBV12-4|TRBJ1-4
ASSFEEGEKLF